The clone carrying this TCR beta chain was seen at least ten times. Antigen: not known. The sample belongs to a study of T-cell reconstitution after alpha-beta-depleted transplantation in children. Study-level findings and limits: Elevated TCRbeta diversity at day 60 was traced, in some patients, to surviving recipient T cells and thymic progenitors. Newly made T cells mostly supplied T-cell counts and diversity one year after transplant. The study reportedly traced alpha-beta T cells about two months after transplant to several hundred expanded graft clones.

Preparation of the TCRbeta library was carried out with unique molecular identifiers. Using its own MiXCR run on the PCR reads, TCRdb lists one record per CDR3 protein. This sample carries hundreds of thousands of distinct CDR3 sequences, approximately 11% of them seen once, and the ten largest clones take about 28%. The CDR3 totals 15 residues. Germline V gives CDR1 DFQATT, CDR2 SNEGSKA (reference sequence). V was pared by 5 bases and J by 5 bases, with 21 bases between. V is TRBV20-1 and J is TRBJ1-2; the D gene is possibly TRBD1 (6 bases). The source of this sequence is a child less than two years old with acute myeloid leukemia, due to receive a stem cell transplant. The material was PBMCs, obtained before TCRalphabeta/CD19-depleted stem cell transplant. The CDR3, as DNA: TGCAGTGCTGAATGGGCGACAGGCCTAGAATATGGCTACACCTTC. Translation gives CSAEWATGLEYGYTF.